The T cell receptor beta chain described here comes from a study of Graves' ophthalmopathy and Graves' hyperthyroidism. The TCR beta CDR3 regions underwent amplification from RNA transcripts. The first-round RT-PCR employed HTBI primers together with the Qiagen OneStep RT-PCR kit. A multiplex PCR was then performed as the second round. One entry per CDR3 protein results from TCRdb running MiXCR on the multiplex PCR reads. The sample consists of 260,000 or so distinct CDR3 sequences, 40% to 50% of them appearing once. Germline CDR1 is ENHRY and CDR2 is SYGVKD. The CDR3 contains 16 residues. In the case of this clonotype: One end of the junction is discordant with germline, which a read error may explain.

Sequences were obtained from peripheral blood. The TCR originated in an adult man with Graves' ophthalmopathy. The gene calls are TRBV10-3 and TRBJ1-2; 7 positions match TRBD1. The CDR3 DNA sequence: TGTGCCAGCAGTCCCCGATCGAGGGACAGCAACTATGGCTACACCTTC. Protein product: CASSPRSRDSNYGYTF.